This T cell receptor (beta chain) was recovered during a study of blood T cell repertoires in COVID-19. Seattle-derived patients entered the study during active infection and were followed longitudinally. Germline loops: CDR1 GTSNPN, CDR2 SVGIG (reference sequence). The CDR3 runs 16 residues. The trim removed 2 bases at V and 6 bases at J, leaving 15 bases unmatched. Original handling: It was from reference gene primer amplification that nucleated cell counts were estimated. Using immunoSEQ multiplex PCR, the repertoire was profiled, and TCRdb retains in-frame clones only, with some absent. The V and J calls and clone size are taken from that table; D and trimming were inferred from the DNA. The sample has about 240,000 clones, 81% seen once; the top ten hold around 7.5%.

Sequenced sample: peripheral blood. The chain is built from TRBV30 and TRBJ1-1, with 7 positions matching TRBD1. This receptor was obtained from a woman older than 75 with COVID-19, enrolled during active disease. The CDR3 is CAWSRDRVVPYAEAFF. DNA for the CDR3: TGTGCCTGGAGTCGTGACAGGGTCGTGCCCTACGCTGAAGCTTTCTTT.